This T cell receptor beta chain came from a study of cytomegalovirus exposure and HLA in healthy donors. General observations from the study: Overall, approximately 150 TCR beta chains were annotated as cytomegalovirus-associated.

Concerning this clone itself: Its matching antigen is unknown.

PCR employed 60 Vbeta and 13 Jbeta primers. Measured with immunoSEQ multiplex PCR; TCRdb has only the in-frame clones, and not every one. The data contain about 170,000 clones, less than 90% of them singletons. The CDR3 covers 16 residues. J lost 0 bases, V lost 4 bases, and 4 bases had no gene match. Germline assignment: CDR1 MNHEY and CDR2 SVGAGI. This TCR was sampled from a woman aged 45 to 65 in good health and CMV-seropositive. Material: PBMCs. The V gene is TRBV6-5, the J gene TRBJ2-7, with 12 bases that match TRBD2. CDR3 sequence: CASSSLTSGSSYEQYF. CDR3 in DNA: TGTGCCAGCAGTTCCCTGACTAGCGGGAGCTCCTACGAGCAGTACTTC.